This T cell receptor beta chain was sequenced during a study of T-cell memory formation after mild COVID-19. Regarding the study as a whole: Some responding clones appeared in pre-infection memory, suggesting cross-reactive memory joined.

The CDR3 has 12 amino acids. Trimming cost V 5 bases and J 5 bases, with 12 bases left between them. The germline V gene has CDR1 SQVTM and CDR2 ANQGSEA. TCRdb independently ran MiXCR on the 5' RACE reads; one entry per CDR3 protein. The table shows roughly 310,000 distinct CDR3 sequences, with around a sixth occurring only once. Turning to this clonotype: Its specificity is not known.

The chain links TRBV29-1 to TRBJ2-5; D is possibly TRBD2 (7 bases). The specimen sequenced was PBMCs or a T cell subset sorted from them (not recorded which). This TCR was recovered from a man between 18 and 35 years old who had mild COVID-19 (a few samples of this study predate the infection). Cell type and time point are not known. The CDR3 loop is CSVRGGGETQYF. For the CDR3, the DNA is TGCAGCGTTCGCGGGGGCGGCGAGACCCAGTACTTC.